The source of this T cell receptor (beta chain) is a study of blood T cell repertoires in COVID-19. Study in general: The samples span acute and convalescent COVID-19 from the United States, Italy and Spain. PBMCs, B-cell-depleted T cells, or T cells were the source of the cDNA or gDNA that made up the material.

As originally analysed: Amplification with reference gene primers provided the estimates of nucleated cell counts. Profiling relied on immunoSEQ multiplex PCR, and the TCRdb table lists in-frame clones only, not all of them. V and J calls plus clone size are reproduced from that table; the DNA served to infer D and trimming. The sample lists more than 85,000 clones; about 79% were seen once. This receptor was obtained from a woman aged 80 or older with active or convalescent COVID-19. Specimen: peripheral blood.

CDR3: CAISESTLGGVNLRAFF. CDR3 in DNA: TGTGCCATCAGTGAGTCGACGTTGGGAGGGGTGAACTTAAGAGCTTTCTTT. The V and J genes are TRBV10-3 and TRBJ1-1; D may be TRBD1 (5 bases). There are 17 residues in the CDR3. The V gene lost 0 bases and the J gene lost 10 bases, with 24 bases spanning the gap. In germline, CDR1 is ENHRY, CDR2 SYGVKD.